What follows are 3 T cell receptor beta chains derived from one specimen sequenced in a study of cytomegalovirus exposure and HLA in healthy donors (dated by TCRdb to 2017 to 2019). Receptor libraries were prepared by the immunoSEQ multiplex PCR assay. The multiplex PCR relied on a mix of 60 forward primers for TCR Vbeta segments and 13 reverse primers for TCR Jbeta segments. In TCRdb, the immuneACCESS table is reduced to in-frame sequences with V and J assigned. These tables do not hold every clone; where another copy was compared, an unresolved V gene accounts for under half, and the others remain unexplained. This sample holds approximately 170,000 clones; roughly 80% were observed only once. The leading ten clones occupy roughly 5% of the sample. The sample comprised PBMCs. Source of these receptors: a male donor in good health and CMV-seronegative.

This chain uses TRBV7-9 with TRBJ1-3, with D possibly TRBD1 on 5 matching bases. The germline V gene encodes CDR1 SEHNR and CDR2 FQNEAQ (reference sequence). The ends were cut back, 5 bases at V and 0 bases at J, with 17 bases in the middle. This CDR3 region has 17 residues. The CDR3 coding sequence is TGTGCCAGCAGCCCCCCGGGAGGGACCTACTCTGGAAACACCATATATTTT. It codes for CASSPPGGTYSGNTIYF.

This clone was observed a handful of times. The V call is TRBV7-9, the J call TRBJ2-7; the match to TRBD1 covers 7 bases. Germline V gene lookup returns CDR1 SEHNR and CDR2 FQNEAQ (reference sequence). With 5 bases clipped from V and 0 bases from J, the junction kept 4 bases outside the gene matches. This CDR3 contains 14 residues. CDR3 in amino acids: CASSLGQRSYEQYF. The CDR3 DNA reads TGTGCCAGCAGCCTGGGACAGCGCTCCTACGAGCAGTACTTC.

V gene TRBV6-1 combines with J gene TRBJ1-3; 7 bases map to TRBD1. Germline V CDR1 and CDR2: MNHNS, SASEGT. Losses at the gene ends were 4 bases for V and 4 bases for J; bases not matched to a gene: 4. CDR3 length equals 14 residues. The CDR3 nucleotides read TGTGCCAGCAGTGTTAACAGGGGAGGAAACACCATATATTTT. Protein product: CASSVNRGGNTIYF.